This T cell receptor beta chain was sequenced during a study of massively parallel sequencing of T cell beta chains (dated 2009 in TCRdb). Broadly, across the study: Human TCR beta CDR3 diversity in peripheral blood was profiled using 5'-RACE, Illumina short-read sequencing and a dedicated short-read assembly strategy.

The sequencer was an Illumina Genome Analyzer II. After two rounds of nested PCR using TRBC1/TRBC2-specific primers, a RACE product of roughly 520 bp was obtained and then gel-purified. A TRBC-specific primer and a template-switching oligonucleotide were used to make first-strand cDNA, with the template-switching oligonucleotide providing a 5' anchor for RACE. The RACE amplicon was too long for direct short-read sequencing, so it was concatemerized by ligation and sheared by sonication. PAGE was used to isolate a size fraction of 100 to 300 bp, and that fraction then underwent shotgun sequencing on the Illumina platform. In separate sequencing runs on an Illumina GAII, 18.8 million 36-nt reads and 21.7 million 50-nt single-end reads were generated. The original pipeline was this. iSSAKE, run with parameters -m 15, -o 2 and -r 0.7, was used to assemble the pooled 40,582,229 reads. Reads aligning to the ends of Ensembl TRBV gene predictions that carried unmatched junctional bases were used to seed de novo CDR3 beta assemblies. Rather than raw read depth, the number of matching assembled contigs was used to estimate clonotype abundance. Among the assembled clonotypes, roughly 2,000 (about 6%) contained in-frame stop codons and were discarded, which left around 34,000 productive clonotypes. Of the 270 or so unique TCR sequences obtained by Sanger sequencing of cloned RACE products, just under 70% were also present in the Illumina assembly. TCRdb passed the public sequencing reads through fastp at Q25 and MiXCR, retaining productive beta sequences. Here each entry gathers all rows of one CDR3 protein and keeps the most common genes and DNA. The V and J calls here are based on TCRdb, not the publication. This sample has under 4,500 distinct CDR3 sequences in its table, and 35% to 45% of those were observed once. Clones ranked in the top ten supply about 3.2% of the sample.

Everyone in the donor pool was aged about 18 to 45 years, and the pool included approximately 400 males and about 180 females. Peripheral leukocyte polyA+ RNA was isolated from about 170 liters of pooled peripheral blood. A commercial mRNA preparation from normal human peripheral blood leukocytes, pooled from hundreds of individuals, served as the starting material. Overall study results and their limits: CDR3 beta length ranged from 21 to 81 nucleotides, peaking at 45 nucleotides. Subsampling showed clonotype counts rising linearly with read number, indicating sequencing depth was far from saturation. A single sequence read supported most clonotypes (about 70% of the roughly 34,000), and this single-read support could in principle inflate apparent diversity. Since the RNA was pooled from many donors, the results show population-average clonotype abundance and not the repertoire of any individual. Usage of TRBV genes spanned from roughly 0.01% for TRBV17 up to about 25% for TRBV20-1, while TRBJ usage spanned from about 1.6% for TRBJ2-6 up to roughly 17% for TRBJ2-1. Within the roughly 30,000 distinct clonotypes, single-copy clonotypes accounted for roughly 59% of clonotypes but just about a fifth of assemblies. Only around 23,000 (around 70%) of the clonotypes could be assigned a unique TRBV gene. Preferential PCR amplification of some TRBV and TRBJ sequences may have skewed the reported gene usage frequencies.

A distance of 12 bases separates the germline ends of V and J, which lose 2 bases and 6 bases respectively. The CDR3 starts with the cysteine, ends with the phenylalanine, and has 14 residues. The CDR3 DNA has 42 bases and is translated from base 1. CDR1 and CDR2, per the germline V gene, are MDHEN and SYDVKM. This clonotype was seen more than once but under ten times. Its antigen target is currently unknown. One base away there is no much larger clone; base qualities are not given. The chain links TRBV28 with TRBJ2-3; TRBD2 is possibly the D segment (5 matching bases). The source material was commercial RNA from peripheral blood pooled from many donors. This TCR derives from a pool of human donors in good health; the sample was commercial RNA pooled from many donors. The CDR3 protein sequence reads: CASSLGGFVDTQYF. The DNA sequence is as follows: TGTGCCAGCAGTTTAGGCGGGTTCGTTGATACGCAGTATTTT. Reference TRBV28 and TRBJ2-3 genes cover what lies past the CDR3, so the full variable domain is DVKVTQSSRYLVKRTGEKVFLECVQDMDHENMFWYRQDPGLGLRLIYFSYDVKMKEKGDIPEGYSVSREKKERFSLILESASTNQTSMYLCASSLGGFVDTQYFGPGTRLTVL.